This T cell receptor (beta chain) was profiled in a study of cytomegalovirus exposure and HLA in healthy donors. The study, taken as a whole, reports: The majority of TCR sequences were rare, yet some public TCRs appeared in many donors. Later work associated 17,000 or so TCR beta sequences with HLA alleles at 0.05 false discovery rate.

Vbeta (60) and Jbeta (13) primers were used in the PCR. The repertoire was sequenced with immunoSEQ multiplex PCR; TCRdb's copy has only in-frame clones and lacks some. The sample includes 100,000 to 150,000 clones, about 80% seen only once; the top ten take roughly 10%. Notes on this clone: The target antigen is unknown.

V was trimmed by 10 bases and J by 1 base, leaving 12 bases between them. The CDR3 runs 13 residues. Looked up from germline, CDR1 is SEHNR and CDR2 is FQNEAQ (reference sequence). Sequencing was performed on PBMCs. The TCR originated in a young man in good health and CMV-seropositive. The J gene is TRBJ2-3, the V gene TRBV7-9; the D gene is possibly TRBD1 (6 bases). CDR3 in DNA: TGTGCCACCCACAGGGCCGGCACAGATACGCAGTATTTT. This sequence encodes CATHRAGTDTQYF.